The 11 T cell receptor beta chains given below trace back to one sample, sequenced in a study of CD8 T cells in ankylosing spondylitis. TCRdb independently ran MiXCR on the 5' RACE reads; one entry per CDR3 protein. The data show 150,000 to 200,000 distinct CDR3 sequences, with approximately 13% seen just once and 9.5% to 11% held by the top ten. The sample taken for sequencing was blood, either unsorted or a sorted T cell fraction (not recorded which). The source of these receptors is a female donor with ankylosing spondylitis or in good health (not recorded which).

This clonotype was found many times. The chain carries TRBV5-6 and TRBJ2-7, with 7 nucleotides matching TRBD1. The germline CDR1 and CDR2 sequences are SGHDT and YYEEEE. The V and J ends lost 4 bases and 0 bases, in that order; junction bases with no gene match: 1. This CDR3 region has 13 residues. The CDR3 coding sequence is TGTGCCAGCAGCGGGACAGACTCCTACGAGCAGTACTTC. Protein sequence: CASSGTDSYEQYF.

Turning to this clonotype: Possible read error: a much larger clone is one base away. This chain uses TRBV5-6 with TRBJ2-1; 7 bases are shared with TRBD2. The CDR3 extends over 15 amino acids. The V gene's germline CDR1 is SGHDT and CDR2 YYEEEE. The chain's CDR3 is CVSSSPGTNYNEQFF. The DNA for the CDR3 is TGTGTCAGCAGCTCGCCCGGGACTAACTACAATGAGCAGTTCTTC.

As for this clonotype: Being one base from a much bigger clone, this may be a read error. The chain links TRBV19 to TRBJ1-1, with 9 bases lining up with TRBD1. Germline-derived CDR1 and CDR2 are LNHDA and SQIVND (reference sequence). This CDR3 has 13 amino acids. CDR3 in DNA: TGTGCCAGTAATGGACAGGGGAACACTGAAACTTTCTTT. Its protein is CASNGQGNTETFF.

The sample holds a few counts of this clonotype. J is TRBJ2-1 and V is TRBV20-1; D may be TRBD1 or TRBD2 (5 bases each). This CDR3 is built from 15 residues. The germline CDR1 and CDR2 sequences are DFQATT and SNEGSKA (reference sequence). The V gene lost 3 bases and the J gene lost 7 bases, with 19 bases spanning the gap. The CDR3 loop is CSASQGTIKTNEQFF. Here the CDR3 DNA reads TGCAGTGCTAGCCAAGGGACGATTAAGACGAATGAGCAGTTCTTC.

This clonotype was found many times. J is TRBJ2-4 and V is TRBV5-1; D may be TRBD1 or TRBD2 (5 bases each). CDR1 and CDR2 from the germline V gene are SGHRS and YFSETQ. The CDR3 length is 15 residues. Trimming pared 0 bases from V and 0 bases from J, leaving 7 bases between. Here the CDR3 reads CASSLGDGAKNIQYF. The CDR3, as DNA: TGCGCCAGCAGCTTGGGGGACGGAGCCAAAAACATTCAGTACTTC.

The count of this clonotype is one. The chain joins TRBV12-3 or TRBV12-4 to TRBJ1-1; D is possibly TRBD1 (6 bases). Trimming removed 7 bases at V and 6 bases at J, with 15 bases between. The CDR3 is 13 amino acids. This chain's CDR3 is CASIKRGISEAFF. CDR3 nucleotide sequence: TGTGCCAGCATCAAGAGGGGGATCTCTGAAGCTTTCTTT.

This clonotype was observed at least ten times. The chain is built from TRBV3-1 and TRBJ1-5, with D perhaps matching TRBD1 (5 bases). Trimming took off 0 bases at V and 7 bases at J, with 7 bases between the two ends. The length of the CDR3 is 13 residues. Germline CDR1 is LGHDT and CDR2 is YNNKEL (reference sequence). The CDR3: CASSQDRAQPQHF. CDR3 DNA sequence: TGTGCCAGCAGCCAAGACAGGGCGCAGCCCCAGCATTTT.

This clonotype was detected ten times or more. This chain joins TRBV20-1 and TRBJ2-7; D uncertain. The CDR3 totals 11 residues. V lost 0 bases and J lost 6, with 6 bases in between. Germline V gives CDR1 DFQATT, CDR2 SNEGSKA (reference sequence). The CDR3 loop reads CSARDYVEQYF. The CDR3 region has the DNA TGCAGTGCTAGAGATTACGTCGAGCAGTACTTC.

Many counts were recorded for this clonotype. V is TRBV15 and J is TRBJ1-1; no definite D call. Germline values: CDR1 LNHNV, CDR2 YYDKDF (reference sequence). The V end lost 1 base, the J end lost 2 bases, and 5 bases lay between the germline ends. The CDR3 runs 13 residues. DNA for the CDR3: TGTGCCACCAGCAGAGGACTAAACACTGAAGCTTTCTTT. It translates to CATSRGLNTEAFF.

The CDR3 here is CASSPRVGTDTQYF. As DNA, the CDR3 is TGCGCCAGCAGCCCCAGAGTTGGCACAGATACGCAGTATTTT. The chain has TRBV5-1 and TRBJ2-3; D gene ambiguous. The germline V and J ends were trimmed by 4 bases and 1 base, with 10 bases remaining between them. CDR1 and CDR2 from the germline V gene are SGHRS and YFSETQ. The length of the CDR3 is 14 residues.

The chain combines TRBV24-1 with TRBJ2-1, with TRBD2 matching over 13 bases. The CDR3 loop spans 16 amino acids. Germline trimming cut 9 bases from V and 9 bases from J; bases unmatched to any gene: 13. Germline V gene data show CDR1 as KGHDR and CDR2 as SFDVKD. The CDR3 is CATRKSGTSGTSEQFF. The DNA of the CDR3 is TGTGCCACCCGAAAGTCCGGGACTAGCGGGACGAGTGAGCAGTTCTTC.